This TCR beta chain is drawn from a study of T cell responses to AZD1222 COVID-19 vaccine. TCRdb's table, derived via immunoSEQ multiplex PCR, lists solely in-frame clones and lacks some. The sample consists of approximately 100,000 clones, 90% of them appearing once. The CDR3 covers 13 residues. V lost 4 bases to trimming and J lost 9 bases, with 15 bases between them. This sequence was found in an adult who received the AZD1222 COVID-19 vaccine. The source was peripheral blood, collected 28 days after the second AZD1222 dose. The chain links TRBV12-3 or TRBV12-4 to TRBJ1-1; a possible D gene is TRBD1 (5 bases). In DNA, the CDR3 is TGTGCCAGCAGTTATAAAGGAACAGGCAAAGCTTTCTTT. As protein: CASSYKGTGKAFF.